This TCR beta chain was obtained from a study of CD8+CD57+ T cells in acquired aplastic anemia. General study points: Shared by patients and controls, 25 to 30 CD8+ CDR3s were abundant in patients.

The CDR3 has 13 residues. Trimming cost V 4 bases and J 10 bases; bases outside gene matches: 3. Per the germline V gene, CDR1 is ENHRY and CDR2 is SYGVKD. On this clonotype itself: The antigen is not known.

Patients sequenced had flow cytometry evidence of CD8+CD57+ cell expansion. CDR3 and TCR beta VDJ profiling relied on a genomic DNA template. TCRdb itself ran the reads through MiXCR, one entry per CDR3 protein. This table has roughly 160,000 distinct CDR3 sequences, around 48% appearing once. Specimen: sorted CD4+, CD8+, or CD8+CD57+ T cells (not recorded which) from PBMCs. This chain links TRBV10-3 with TRBJ1-6; TRBD1 matches 8 bases. The TCR comes from a human donor with aplastic anemia. For the CDR3, the DNA is TGTGCCATCAGTGTACAGGGGGTATCACCCCTCCACTTT. As protein: CAISVQGVSPLHF.